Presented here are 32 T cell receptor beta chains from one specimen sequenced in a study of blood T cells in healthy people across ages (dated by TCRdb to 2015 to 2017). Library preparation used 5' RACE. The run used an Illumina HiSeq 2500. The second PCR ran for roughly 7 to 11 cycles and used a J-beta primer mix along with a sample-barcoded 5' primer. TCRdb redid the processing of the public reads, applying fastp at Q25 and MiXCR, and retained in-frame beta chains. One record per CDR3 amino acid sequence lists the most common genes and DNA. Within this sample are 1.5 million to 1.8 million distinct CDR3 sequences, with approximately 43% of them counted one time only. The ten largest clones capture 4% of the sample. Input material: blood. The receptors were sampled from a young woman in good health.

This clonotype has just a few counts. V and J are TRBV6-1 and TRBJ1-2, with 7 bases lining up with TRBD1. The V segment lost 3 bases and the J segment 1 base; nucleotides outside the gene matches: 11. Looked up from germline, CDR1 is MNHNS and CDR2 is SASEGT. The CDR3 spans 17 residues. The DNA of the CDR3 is TGTGCCAGCAGTGACACCCGGGACAGCATGTTTAACTATGGCTACACCTTC. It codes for CASSDTRDSMFNYGYTF.

The CDR3 DNA reads TGCAGCGTTGGTAAGGGAGGGTTGTATGGCTACACCTTC. As protein: CSVGKGGLYGYTF. The chain uses TRBV29-1 and TRBJ1-2; no reliable D call. The CDR3 is made up of 13 amino acids. Trimming removed 4 bases from V and 5 bases from J, with 14 bases in between. The germline V gene has CDR1 SQVTM and CDR2 ANQGSEA.

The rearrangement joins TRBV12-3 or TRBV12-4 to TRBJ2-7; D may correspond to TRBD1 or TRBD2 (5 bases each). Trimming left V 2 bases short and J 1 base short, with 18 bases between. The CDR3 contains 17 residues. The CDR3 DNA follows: TGTGCCAGCAGTTTAATAGTCGGGGCAGGTTTATCCTACGAGCAGTACTTC. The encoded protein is CASSLIVGAGLSYEQYF.

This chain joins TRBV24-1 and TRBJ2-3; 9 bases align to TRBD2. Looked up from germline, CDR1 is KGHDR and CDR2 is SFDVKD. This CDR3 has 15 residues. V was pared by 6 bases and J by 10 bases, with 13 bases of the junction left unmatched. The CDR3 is CATSISGSRVGAQYF. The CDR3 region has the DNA TGTGCCACCAGTATTAGCGGGAGCCGCGTTGGAGCGCAGTATTTT.

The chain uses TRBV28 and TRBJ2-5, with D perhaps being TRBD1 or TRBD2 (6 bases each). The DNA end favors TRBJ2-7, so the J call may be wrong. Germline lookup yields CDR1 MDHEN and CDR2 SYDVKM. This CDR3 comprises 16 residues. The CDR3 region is CASSPPEGTRKDEQYF. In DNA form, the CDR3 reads TGTGCCAGCAGTCCGCCGGAGGGGACAAGAAAGGACGAGCAGTACTTC.

The CDR3 region is CASSSTLGIEQYF. In DNA, the CDR3 is TGTGCCAGCAGCTCCACACTGGGAATCGAGCAGTACTTC. The rearrangement links TRBV3-1 to TRBJ2-5, with D hard to call. The DNA end lines up better with TRBJ2-7; the J call may be wrong. This CDR3 has 13 residues. The germline gives CDR1 LGHDT, CDR2 YNNKEL (reference sequence).

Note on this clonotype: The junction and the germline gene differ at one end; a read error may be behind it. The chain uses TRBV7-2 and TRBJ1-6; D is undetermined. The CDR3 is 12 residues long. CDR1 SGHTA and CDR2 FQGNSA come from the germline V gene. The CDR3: CASTVFNSPPHF. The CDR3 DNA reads TGTGCCAGCACCGTTTTTAATTCACCCCCCCACTTT. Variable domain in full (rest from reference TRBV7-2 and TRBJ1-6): GAGVSQSPSNKVTEKGKDVELRCDPISGHTALYWYRQSLGQGLEFLIYFQGNSAPDKSGLPSDRFSAERTGGSVSTLTIQRTQQEDSAVYLCASTVFNSPPHFGNGTRLTVT.

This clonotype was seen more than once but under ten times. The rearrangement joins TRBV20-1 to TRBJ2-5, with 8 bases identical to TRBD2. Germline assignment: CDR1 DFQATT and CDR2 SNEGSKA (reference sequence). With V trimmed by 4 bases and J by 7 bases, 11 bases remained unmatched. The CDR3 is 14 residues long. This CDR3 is CSAKTSASPRTQYF. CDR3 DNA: TGCAGTGCTAAGACTAGCGCAAGTCCACGGACCCAGTACTTC.

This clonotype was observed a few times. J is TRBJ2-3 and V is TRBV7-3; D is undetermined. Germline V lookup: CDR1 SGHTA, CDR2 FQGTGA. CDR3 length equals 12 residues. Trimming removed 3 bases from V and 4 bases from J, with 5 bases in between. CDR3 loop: CASSFLSDTQYF. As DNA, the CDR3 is TGTGCCAGCAGCTTTTTATCAGATACGCAGTATTTT. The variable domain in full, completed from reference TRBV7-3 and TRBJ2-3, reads GAGVSQTPSNKVTEKGKYVELRCDPISGHTALYWYRQSLGQGPEFLIYFQGTGAADDSGLPNDRFFAVRPEGSVSTLKIQRTERGDSAVYLCASSFLSDTQYFGPGTRLTVL.

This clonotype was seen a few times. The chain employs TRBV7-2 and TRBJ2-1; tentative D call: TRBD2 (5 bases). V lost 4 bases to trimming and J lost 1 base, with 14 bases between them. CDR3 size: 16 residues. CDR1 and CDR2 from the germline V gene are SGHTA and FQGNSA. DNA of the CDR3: TGTGCCAGCAGCTCCACTTTCGGGATATCCTACAATGAGCAGTTCTTC. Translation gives CASSSTFGISYNEQFF.

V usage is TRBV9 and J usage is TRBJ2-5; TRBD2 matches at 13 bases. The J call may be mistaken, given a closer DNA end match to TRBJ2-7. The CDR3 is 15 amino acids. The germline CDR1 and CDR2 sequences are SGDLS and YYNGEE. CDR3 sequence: CASSPGLAGVSEQYF. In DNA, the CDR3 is TGTGCCAGCAGCCCTGGACTAGCGGGAGTTTCCGAGCAGTACTTC.

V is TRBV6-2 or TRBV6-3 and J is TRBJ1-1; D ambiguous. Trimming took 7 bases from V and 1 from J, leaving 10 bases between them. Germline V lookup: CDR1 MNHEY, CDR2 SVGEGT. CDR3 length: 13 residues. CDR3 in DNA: TGTGCCAGCAAAGGACCGCAGAACACTGAAGCTTTCTTT. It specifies CASKGPQNTEAFF.

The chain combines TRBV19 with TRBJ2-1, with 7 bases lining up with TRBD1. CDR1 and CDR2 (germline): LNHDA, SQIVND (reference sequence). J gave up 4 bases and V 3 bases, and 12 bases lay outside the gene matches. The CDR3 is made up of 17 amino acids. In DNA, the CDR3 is TGTGCCAGTAGTATGAACTTCCGGGACAGTCTTTACAATGAGCAGTTCTTC. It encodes CASSMNFRDSLYNEQFF.

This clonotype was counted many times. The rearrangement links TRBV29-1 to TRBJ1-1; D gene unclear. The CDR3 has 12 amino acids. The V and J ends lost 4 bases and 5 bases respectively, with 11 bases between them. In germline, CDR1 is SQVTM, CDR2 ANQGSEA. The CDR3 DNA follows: TGCAGCGTTGCTTGGGCGGGTACTGAAGCTTTCTTT. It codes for CSVAWAGTEAFF.

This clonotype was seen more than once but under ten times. Here the CDR3 DNA reads TGTGCCAGCAGCCGGCGGGATGAAAAACTGTTTTTT. Translating it yields CASSRRDEKLFF. The rearrangement uses TRBV9 and TRBJ1-4; D remains ambiguous. Trimming took 4 bases from V and 6 from J, leaving 7 bases between them. Looked up from germline, CDR1 is SGDLS and CDR2 is YYNGEE. The CDR3 loop spans 12 amino acids.

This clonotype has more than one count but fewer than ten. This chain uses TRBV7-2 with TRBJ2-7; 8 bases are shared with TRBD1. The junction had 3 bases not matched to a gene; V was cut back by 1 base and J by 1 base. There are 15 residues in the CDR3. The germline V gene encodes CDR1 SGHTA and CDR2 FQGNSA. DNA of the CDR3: TGTGCCAGCAGCTTAGGGGACAGGATGTCCTACGAGCAGTACTTC. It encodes CASSLGDRMSYEQYF. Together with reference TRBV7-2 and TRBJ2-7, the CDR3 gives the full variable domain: GAGVSQSPSNKVTEKGKDVELRCDPISGHTALYWYRQSLGQGLEFLIYFQGNSAPDKSGLPSDRFSAERTGGSVSTLTIQRTQQEDSAVYLCASSLGDRMSYEQYFGPGTRLTVT.

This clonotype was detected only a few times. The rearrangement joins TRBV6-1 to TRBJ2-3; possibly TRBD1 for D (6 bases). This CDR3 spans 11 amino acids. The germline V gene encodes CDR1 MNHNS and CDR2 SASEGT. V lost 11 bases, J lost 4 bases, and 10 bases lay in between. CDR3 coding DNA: TGTGCCTCACAGGGTTCAGATACGCAGTATTTT. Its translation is CASQGSDTQYF.

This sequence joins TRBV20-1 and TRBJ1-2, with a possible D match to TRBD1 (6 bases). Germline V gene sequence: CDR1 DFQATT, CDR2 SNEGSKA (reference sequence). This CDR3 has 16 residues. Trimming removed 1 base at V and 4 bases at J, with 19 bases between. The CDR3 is CSARGRRTGTSYGYTF. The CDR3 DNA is TGCAGTGCTAGAGGTAGAAGAACAGGGACTAGCTATGGCTACACCTTC.

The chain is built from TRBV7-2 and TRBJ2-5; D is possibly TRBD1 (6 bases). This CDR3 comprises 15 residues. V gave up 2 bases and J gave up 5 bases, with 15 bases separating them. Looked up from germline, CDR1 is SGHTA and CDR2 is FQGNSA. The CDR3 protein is CASSLSAGAGETQYF. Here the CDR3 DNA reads TGTGCCAGCAGCTTAAGCGCAGGGGCAGGGGAGACCCAGTACTTC.

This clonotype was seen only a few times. The CDR3, as DNA: TGTGCCAGCAGCGACAACAGGCTAGGAGAGCAGTACTTC. Protein product: CASSDNRLGEQYF. This chain connects TRBV9 to TRBJ2-5, with D tentatively TRBD1 (5 bases). Looked up from germline, CDR1 is SGDLS and CDR2 is YYNGEE. The CDR3 is 13 amino acids. V was cut by 3 bases and J by 11 bases, with 17 bases left in between. The entire variable domain, with the rest obtained from reference TRBV9 and TRBJ2-5, is as follows: DSGVTQTPKHLITATGQRVTLRCSPRSGDLSVYWYQQSLDQGLQFLIQYYNGEERAKGNILERFSAQQFPDLHSELNLSSLELGDSALYFCASSDNRLGEQYFGPGTRLLVL.

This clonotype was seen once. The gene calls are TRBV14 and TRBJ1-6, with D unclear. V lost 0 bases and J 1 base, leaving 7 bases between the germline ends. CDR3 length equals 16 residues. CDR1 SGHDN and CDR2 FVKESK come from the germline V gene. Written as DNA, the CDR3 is TGTGCCAGCAGCCAAGATGTAGGTTCCTATAATTCACCCCTCCACTTT. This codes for CASSQDVGSYNSPLHF.

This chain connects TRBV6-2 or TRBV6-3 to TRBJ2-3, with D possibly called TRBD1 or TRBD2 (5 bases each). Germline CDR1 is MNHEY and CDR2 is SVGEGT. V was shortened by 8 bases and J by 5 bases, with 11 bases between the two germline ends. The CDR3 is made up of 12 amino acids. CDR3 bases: TGTGCCAGCGCCAGAGGGGTAGATACGCAGTATTTT. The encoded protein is CASARGVDTQYF.

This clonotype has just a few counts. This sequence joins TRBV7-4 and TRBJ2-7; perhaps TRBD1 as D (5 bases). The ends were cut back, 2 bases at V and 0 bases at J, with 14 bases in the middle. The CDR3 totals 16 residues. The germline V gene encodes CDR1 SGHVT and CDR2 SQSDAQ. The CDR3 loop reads CASSLPELQVSYEQYF. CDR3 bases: TGTGCCAGCAGCTTACCCGAGCTACAGGTCTCCTACGAGCAGTACTTC.

The CDR3 is CASSPGAGSQETQYF. The CDR3 DNA follows: TGTGCCAGCAGTCCAGGGGCGGGCAGCCAAGAGACCCAGTACTTC. This chain links TRBV12-3 or TRBV12-4 with TRBJ2-5, with D possibly being TRBD1 (6 bases). V was cut by 5 bases and J by 1 base, with 14 bases left in between. CDR3 length: 15 residues.

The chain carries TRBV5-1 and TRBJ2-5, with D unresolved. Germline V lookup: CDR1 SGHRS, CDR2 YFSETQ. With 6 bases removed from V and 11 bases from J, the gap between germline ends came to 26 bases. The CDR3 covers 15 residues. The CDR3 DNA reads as TGCGCCAGCAACCCTCTCTCCTTCACGGATAATGAGCAGTACTTC. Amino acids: CASNPLSFTDNEQYF.

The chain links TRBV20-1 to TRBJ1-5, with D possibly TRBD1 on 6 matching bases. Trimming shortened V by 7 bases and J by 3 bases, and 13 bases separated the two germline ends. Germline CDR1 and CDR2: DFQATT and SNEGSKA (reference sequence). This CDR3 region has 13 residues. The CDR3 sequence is CSGLQGYNQPQHF. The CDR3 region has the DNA TGCAGTGGTCTACAGGGTTACAATCAGCCCCAGCATTTT.

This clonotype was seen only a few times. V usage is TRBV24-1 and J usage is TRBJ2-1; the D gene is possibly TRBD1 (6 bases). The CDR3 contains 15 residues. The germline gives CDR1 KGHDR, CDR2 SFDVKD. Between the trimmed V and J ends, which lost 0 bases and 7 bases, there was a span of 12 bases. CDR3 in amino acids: CATSDLAGDRNEQFF. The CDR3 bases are TGTGCCACCAGTGATTTGGCAGGGGATCGAAATGAGCAGTTCTTC.

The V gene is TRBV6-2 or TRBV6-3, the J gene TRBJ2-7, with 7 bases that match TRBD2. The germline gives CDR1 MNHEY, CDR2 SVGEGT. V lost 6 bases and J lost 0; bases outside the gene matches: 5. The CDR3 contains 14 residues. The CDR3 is CASRRRGSSYEQYF. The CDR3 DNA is TGTGCCAGCAGAAGGCGCGGGAGCTCCTACGAGCAGTACTTC.

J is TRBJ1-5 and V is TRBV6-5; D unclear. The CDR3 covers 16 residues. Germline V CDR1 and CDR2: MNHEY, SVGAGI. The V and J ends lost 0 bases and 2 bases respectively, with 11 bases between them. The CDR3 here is CASSYSPSGGNQPQHF. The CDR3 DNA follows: TGTGCCAGCAGTTACTCACCCTCAGGCGGCAATCAGCCCCAGCATTTT.

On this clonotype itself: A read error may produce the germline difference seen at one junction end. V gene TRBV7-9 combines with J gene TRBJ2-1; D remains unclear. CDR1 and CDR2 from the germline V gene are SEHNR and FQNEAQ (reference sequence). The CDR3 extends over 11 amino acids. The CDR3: CAISYSDEQFF. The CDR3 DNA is TGTGCCATCAGCTATTCGGATGAGCAGTTCTTC.

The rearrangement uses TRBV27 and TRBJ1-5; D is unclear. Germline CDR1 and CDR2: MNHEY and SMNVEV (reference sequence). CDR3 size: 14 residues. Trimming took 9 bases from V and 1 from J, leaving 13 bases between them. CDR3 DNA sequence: TGTGCCAGTCTTATGGGTGGGAGCAATCAGCCCCAGCATTTT. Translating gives CASLMGGSNQPQHF.

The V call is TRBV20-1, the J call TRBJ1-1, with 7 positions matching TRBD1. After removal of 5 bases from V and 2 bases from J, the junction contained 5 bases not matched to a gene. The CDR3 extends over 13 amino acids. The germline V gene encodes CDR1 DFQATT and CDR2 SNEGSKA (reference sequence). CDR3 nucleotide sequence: TGCAGTGCTCTCGGGACAGCCAACACTGAAGCTTTCTTT. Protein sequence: CSALGTANTEAFF.